The sample holds a few counts of the clone carrying this TCR beta chain. Any gene name here is a mouse gene name. The read is 1 residue too short to cover the CDR3 end, so that end is filled in from the germline J gene. The data derive from a study of tissue T cells after allogeneic stem cell transplantation. Clones were read by immunoSEQ multiplex PCR, and TCRdb kept only the in-frame ones, dropping some. The data hold 9,500 or so clones, with 35% to 55% observed a single time. Time point specified: mouse harvest day 7 after allogeneic transplant. Mouse grafts combined 10^7 T-cell-depleted bone marrow cells with 10^6 splenic CD5+ T cells. The CDR3 totals 12 residues. CDR1 is KGHPV and CDR2 is FQNQEV in the germline V gene (reference sequence). Trimming left V 3 bases short and J 7 bases short, with 10 bases between.

The chain has TRBV26 and TRBJ2-7, with D tentatively TRBD1 (6 bases). The sequence was collected from a female BALB/c mouse given C57BL/6 T cells with graft-versus-host disease after an allogeneic hematopoietic cell transplant. Sample: skin. CDR3 bases read: TGTGCCAGCAGTCTCCAGGGGTGGGAACAGTAC. It codes for CASSLQGWEQY. The entire CDR3 sequence reads CASSLQGWEQYF.